A single sample gave rise to the 24 T cell receptor beta chains below, sequenced in a study of vaccination and CD4 T cells after COVID-19. Stated treatment: approximately 9-day PBMC culture with coronavirus spike peptide pools or control peptides (ViraFEST assay). The assay that was used to sequence DNA from cultured CD4+ T cells was the Oncomine TCR Beta short-read assay. MiXCR, run by TCRdb on the PCR reads, gives a single entry per CDR3 protein. The sample includes about 17,000 distinct CDR3 sequences, less than 30% of them seen just once. These TCRs are of unknown antigen specificity. Specimen: cultured CD4+ T cells from blood. These TCRs come from a human donor with COVID-19.

This clonotype was recorded only once. A read error is the likely source, as a far larger clone sits one nucleotide away. This chain links TRBV6-1 with TRBJ2-7, with 7 bases that match TRBD1. From germline, CDR1 is MNHNS and CDR2 SASEGT. The CDR3 spans 16 residues. CDR3 bases: TGTGCCATCAGTGGGACACAGGGGTACAGCTCCTACGAGCAGTACTTC. Protein sequence: CAISGTQGYSSYEQYF.

The rearrangement links TRBV7-2 to TRBJ2-1; possible D gene TRBD2, 7 bases. V lost 1 base and J lost 0, with 13 bases in between. The length of the CDR3 is 17 residues. In germline, CDR1 is SGHTA, CDR2 FQGNSA. CDR3 loop: CASSLVGGGISYNEQFF. The DNA for the CDR3 is TGTGCCAGCAGCTTAGTAGGGGGGGGGATCTCCTACAATGAGCAGTTCTTC.

This clonotype was detected only a few times. The rearrangement links TRBV25-1 to TRBJ2-1; 10 bases fit TRBD2. Germline V gene sequence: CDR1 MGHDK, CDR2 SYGVNS. The trim removed 7 bases at V and 2 bases at J, leaving 5 bases unmatched. The CDR3 is made up of 15 amino acids. For the CDR3, the DNA is TGTGCCAGCACCCGGAGCGGGGGGGCCTACAATGAGCAGTTCTTC. Encoded protein: CASTRSGGAYNEQFF.

This clonotype was seen more than once but under ten times. V gene TRBV6-5 combines with J gene TRBJ2-1; TRBD2 matches at 16 bases. This CDR3 spans 15 amino acids. Germline CDR1 MNHEY, CDR2 SVGAGI. With 2 bases clipped from V and 9 bases from J, the junction kept 1 base outside the gene matches. DNA of the CDR3: TGTGCCAGCAGTTACGGGACTAGCGGGGGGGGTGAGCAGTTCTTC. This translates into CASSYGTSGGGEQFF.

This clonotype appeared a few times. This chain links TRBV18 with TRBJ1-5; D remains ambiguous. V lost 0 bases and J lost 7, with 10 bases in between. The CDR3 has 14 residues. The V gene's germline CDR1 is KGHSH and CDR2 LQKENI. CDR3 amino acids: CASSPPGSGQPQHF. CDR3 nucleotide sequence: TGTGCCAGCTCACCACCGGGGTCGGGGCAGCCCCAGCATTTT.

This clonotype was observed a few times. The V call is TRBV30, the J call TRBJ1-1, with D hard to call. The CDR3 extends over 13 amino acids. With 5 bases removed from V and 2 bases from J, the gap between germline ends came to 12 bases. Germline assignment: CDR1 GTSNPN and CDR2 SVGIG (reference sequence). The chain's CDR3 is CAWSLGSNTEAFF. CDR3 DNA sequence: TGTGCCTGGTCTCTTGGATCAAACACTGAAGCTTTCTTT.

This clonotype has a handful of counts. This chain connects TRBV7-9 to TRBJ2-7, with TRBD1 identical over 8 bases. This CDR3 comprises 14 residues. The trim removed 1 base at V and 4 bases at J, leaving 3 bases unmatched. Germline CDR1 is SEHNR and CDR2 is FQNEAQ (reference sequence). Here the CDR3 DNA reads TGTGCCAGCAGCTTAGGGCAGGGGGCTTACGAGCAGTACTTC. It codes for CASSLGQGAYEQYF. Full variable domain (outside the CDR3, taken from reference TRBV7-9 and TRBJ2-7): DTGVSQNPRHKITKRGQNVTFRCDPISEHNRLYWYRQTLGQGPEFLTYFQNEAQLEKSRLLSDRFSAERPKGSFSTLEIQRTEQGDSAMYLCASSLGQGAYEQYFGPGTRLTVT.

The chain has TRBV12-3 or TRBV12-4 and TRBJ2-7; the D gene could be TRBD1 or TRBD2 (6 bases each). This CDR3 contains 14 residues. V was pared by 7 bases and J by 1 base, with 14 bases between. This CDR3 reads CASTLRGGSYEQYF. CDR3 bases: TGTGCCAGCACCCTAAGAGGGGGGTCCTACGAGCAGTACTTC.

This chain links TRBV6-4 with TRBJ2-2; D uncertain. V dropped 3 bases and J dropped 8 bases, with 16 bases sitting between them. CDR3 size: 15 residues. Germline values: CDR1 MRHNA, CDR2 SNTAGT. The CDR3 bases are TGTGCCAGCAGTGAGAGTGAGGACGGCAGGGGGGAGCTGTTTTTT. It encodes CASSESEDGRGELFF.

This clonotype was detected a few times. V is TRBV15 and J is TRBJ2-7; 7 bases agree with TRBD2. With V trimmed by 3 bases and J by 5 bases, 13 bases remained unmatched. Germline loops: CDR1 LNHNV, CDR2 YYDKDF (reference sequence). This CDR3 is 16 amino acids long. This chain's CDR3 is CATSRDLGLVADEQYF. The CDR3 DNA follows: TGTGCCACCAGCAGGGACTTAGGACTAGTTGCGGACGAGCAGTACTTC.

Points on this clonotype: The junction departs from the called germline gene at one end, perhaps through a read error. The chain recombines TRBV7-9 with TRBJ1-1; 7 nucleotides align to TRBD1. This CDR3 is 18 amino acids long. Germline assignment: CDR1 SEHNR and CDR2 FQNEAQ (reference sequence). Here the CDR3 DNA reads TGTGCCAGAAGCTTGAGGGCCAGGGGGTTGGAAATGAACACTGAAGCTTTCTTT. Translated: CARSLRARGLEMNTEAFF.

The chain joins TRBV28 to TRBJ2-1; TRBD1 agrees at 9 bases. From germline, CDR1 is MDHEN and CDR2 SYDVKM. Trimming at V came to 6 bases and at J to 0 bases, leaving 3 bases not matched to a gene. The length of the CDR3 is 15 residues. DNA for the CDR3: TGTGCCAGCAGCTTGACAGGGGGCTCCTACAATGAGCAGTTCTTC. Translating it yields CASSLTGGSYNEQFF.

This chain joins TRBV20-1 and TRBJ2-5, with D perhaps TRBD2 (6 bases). Trimming left V 6 bases short and J 3 bases short, with 17 bases between. Germline loops: CDR1 DFQATT, CDR2 SNEGSKA (reference sequence). The CDR3 loop spans 14 amino acids. The CDR3 coding sequence is TGCAGTGCAACCACCTCGGGACTCAAAGAGACCCAGTACTTC. This sequence encodes CSATTSGLKETQYF.

The V call is TRBV7-9, the J call TRBJ2-2; weak D call: TRBD1 (6 bases). Germline-derived CDR1 and CDR2 are SEHNR and FQNEAQ (reference sequence). CDR3 length equals 16 residues. V was clipped by 5 bases and J by 4 bases, with 17 bases between them. Here the CDR3 reads CASSLKPGQLTGELFF. The CDR3 DNA is TGTGCCAGCAGCCTTAAACCGGGACAACTCACCGGGGAGCTGTTTTTT.

The rearrangement uses TRBV5-4 and TRBJ2-7; a possible D gene is TRBD1 (5 bases). The CDR3 extends over 15 amino acids. V dropped 0 bases and J dropped 4 bases, with 14 bases sitting between them. Germline lookup yields CDR1 SGHNT and CDR2 YYREEE (reference sequence). The CDR3 loop reads CASSLGRQGAYEQYF. The CDR3 coding sequence is TGTGCCAGCAGCTTGGGTCGCCAGGGCGCATACGAGCAGTACTTC.

This CDR3 reads CASSLTRGGTDTQYF. The CDR3 DNA sequence: TGTGCCAGCAGTTTAACCAGGGGAGGGACAGATACGCAGTATTTT. J is TRBJ2-3 and V is TRBV28; TRBD2 might be the D (7 bases). V lost 2 bases to trimming and J lost 3 bases, with 12 bases between them. The CDR3 spans 15 residues. Germline loops: CDR1 MDHEN, CDR2 SYDVKM.

The chain couples TRBV6-1 to TRBJ1-3, with TRBD1 matching 9 bases. The CDR3 sequence is 14 residues long. Germline V lookup: CDR1 MNHNS, CDR2 SASEGT. V lost 5 bases to trimming and J lost 6 bases; unmatched junction nucleotides: 5. Written as DNA, the CDR3 is TGTGCCAGCAGTACGGACAGGGGTGTAAACACCATATATTTT. Its translation is CASSTDRGVNTIYF.

The J gene is TRBJ2-1, the V gene TRBV12-3 or TRBV12-4; no clear D gene. V lost 4 bases to trimming and J lost 8 bases, with 3 bases between them. CDR3 size: 10 residues. The CDR3 reads CASSSDEQFF. The CDR3, as DNA: TGTGCCAGCAGTTCCGATGAGCAGTTCTTC.

V gene TRBV18 combines with J gene TRBJ1-1; no definite D call. The CDR3 runs to 13 residues. V lost 5 bases, J lost 0 bases, and 7 bases lay in between. The germline gives CDR1 KGHSH, CDR2 LQKENI. The CDR3 DNA sequence: TGTGCCAGCTCAGGAACAGTGAACACTGAAGCTTTCTTT. Amino acids: CASSGTVNTEAFF.

The table lists this clonotype with a few counts. The genes are TRBV27 and TRBJ1-1; 10 bases are shared with TRBD1. The junction had 10 bases not matched to a gene; V was cut back by 5 bases and J by 4 bases. CDR1 MNHEY and CDR2 SMNVEV come from the germline V gene (reference sequence). This CDR3 comprises 16 residues. The CDR3 DNA is TGTGCCAGCAGTAAACCGACAGGGGGCAAGGTCACTGAAGCTTTCTTT. It codes for CASSKPTGGKVTEAFF.

This clonotype is labeled as medium-sized. This chain joins TRBV15 and TRBJ1-2, with D possibly matching TRBD1 (6 bases). V was trimmed by 3 bases and J by 3 bases, leaving 14 bases between them. This CDR3 is built from 15 residues. The germline V gene encodes CDR1 LNHNV and CDR2 YYDKDF (reference sequence). The CDR3 nucleotides read TGTGCCACCAGCAGTCCCGCGGCAGGGGACTATGGCTACACCTTC. This encodes CATSSPAAGDYGYTF. The full variable domain, completed using reference TRBV15 and TRBJ1-2, is DAMVIQNPRYQVTQFGKPVTLSCSQTLNHNVMYWYQQKSSQAPKLLFHYYDKDFNNEADTPDNFQSRRPNTSFCFLDIRSPGLGDTAMYLCATSSPAAGDYGYTFGSGTRLTVV.

The rearrangement joins TRBV27 to TRBJ2-2; no definite D call. Per germline, CDR1 MNHEY and CDR2 SMNVEV (reference sequence). This CDR3 has 14 residues. Trimming pared 3 bases from V and 6 bases from J, leaving 11 bases between. This chain's CDR3 is CASSLPGRAGELFF. Here the CDR3 DNA reads TGTGCCAGCAGTTTGCCCGGGCGAGCCGGGGAGCTGTTTTTT.

This clonotype was seen only a few times. This chain joins TRBV14 and TRBJ1-5; D call uncertain. CDR3 length equals 13 residues. Trimming took off 1 base at V and 8 bases at J, with 9 bases between the two ends. Germline CDR1 and CDR2: SGHDN and FVKESK. CDR3 sequence: CASSQGAWKPQHF. The CDR3 DNA sequence: TGTGCCAGCAGCCAAGGGGCGTGGAAGCCCCAGCATTTT. Based on the CDR3 plus reference TRBV14 and TRBJ1-5, the full variable domain is EAGVTQFPSHSVIEKGQTVTLRCDPISGHDNLYWYRRVMGKEIKFLLHFVKESKQDESGMPNNRFLAERTGGTYSTLKVQPAELEDSGVYFCASSQGAWKPQHFGDGTRLSIL.

This clonotype was picked up a small number of times. V is TRBV6-5 and J is TRBJ1-2, with D possibly TRBD1 on 5 matching bases. V was cut by 2 bases and J by 7 bases, with 17 bases left in between. The CDR3 contains 15 residues. The V gene's germline CDR1 is MNHEY and CDR2 SVGAGI. The CDR3 sequence: CASSYGASRAGGYTF. The CDR3 DNA sequence: TGTGCCAGCAGTTACGGGGCCTCACGGGCCGGTGGCTACACCTTC.